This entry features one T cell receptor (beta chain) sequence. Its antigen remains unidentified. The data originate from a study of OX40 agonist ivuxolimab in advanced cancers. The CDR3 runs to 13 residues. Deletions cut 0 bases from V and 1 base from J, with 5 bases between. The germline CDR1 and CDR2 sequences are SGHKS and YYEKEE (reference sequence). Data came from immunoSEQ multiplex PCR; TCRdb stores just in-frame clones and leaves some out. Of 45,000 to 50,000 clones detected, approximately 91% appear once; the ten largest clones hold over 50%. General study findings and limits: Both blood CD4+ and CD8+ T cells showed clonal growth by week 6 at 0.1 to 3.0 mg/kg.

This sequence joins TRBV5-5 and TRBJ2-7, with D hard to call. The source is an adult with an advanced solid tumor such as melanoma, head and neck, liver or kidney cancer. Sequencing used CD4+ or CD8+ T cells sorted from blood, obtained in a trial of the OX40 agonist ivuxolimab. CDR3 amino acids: CASSLAGSYEQYF. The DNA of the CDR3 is TGTGCCAGCAGCTTGGCGGGTTCCTACGAGCAGTACTTC.